These 26 T cell receptor beta chains share one sample of origin, sequenced in a study of spatial heterogeneity in lung cancer. Time point in this sample: sample taken at primary tumor resection. Whole RNA from tumor, nontumor lung or frozen PBMC was sequenced unsorted. TCRdb reprocessed the 5' RACE reads with MiXCR, giving one entry per CDR3 protein. In the table there are roughly 39,000 distinct CDR3 sequences, 5.8% of which are singletons. The specimen was PBMCs, collected at surgery. These receptors all come from a male donor with early-stage non-small cell lung cancer.

This clonotype was counted only a few times. The chain joins TRBV7-2 to TRBJ1-6, with 7 bases matching TRBD1. The CDR3 consists of 17 residues. Germline V lookup: CDR1 SGHTA, CDR2 FQGNSA. The V and J ends lost 5 bases and 0 bases, in that order; junction bases with no gene match: 7. CDR3 in amino acids: CASSTRQGPSYNSPLHF. As DNA, the CDR3 is TGTGCCAGCAGCACCCGACAGGGACCCTCCTATAATTCACCCCTCCACTTT.

In its sample, this clonotype was seen many times. V and J are TRBV7-8 and TRBJ2-7; possibly TRBD1 or TRBD2 for D (7 bases each). The germline gives CDR1 SGHVS, CDR2 FQNEAQ. The CDR3 extends over 18 amino acids. Trimming pared 6 bases from V and 0 bases from J, leaving 24 bases between. The CDR3 DNA sequence: TGTGCCAGCAGTTACTGGCTTCAGGGGGGGCTCAGCTCCTACGAGCAGTACTTC. Amino acids: CASSYWLQGGLSSYEQYF. Variable domain in full (rest from reference TRBV7-8 and TRBJ2-7): GAGVSQSPRYKVAKRGQDVALRCDPISGHVSLFWYQQALGQGPEFLTYFQNEAQLDKSGLPSDRFFAERPEGSVSTLKIQRTQQEDSAVYLCASSYWLQGGLSSYEQYFGPGTRLTVT.

This clonotype occurred many times. CDR3 residues: CASSVQLAGDSRDTQYF. Here the CDR3 DNA reads TGTGCCAGCAGTGTTCAACTAGCGGGGGACTCCAGGGATACGCAGTATTTT. The V and J genes are TRBV2 and TRBJ2-3, with TRBD2 matching 11 bases. CDR3 size: 17 residues. With V trimmed by 4 bases and J by 6 bases, 12 bases remained unmatched. Germline V lookup: CDR1 SNHLY, CDR2 FYNNEI. Drawing the rest from reference TRBV2 and TRBJ2-3, the complete variable domain is EPEVTQTPSHQVTQMGQEVILRCVPISNHLYFYWYRQILGQKVEFLVSFYNNEISEKSEIFDDQFSVERPDGSNFTLKIRSTKLEDSAMYFCASSVQLAGDSRDTQYFGPGTRLTVL.

This clonotype came up many times. The chain carries TRBV28 and TRBJ2-3, with unresolved D. Deletions cut 2 bases from V and 3 bases from J, with 3 bases between. Germline loops: CDR1 MDHEN, CDR2 SYDVKM. CDR3 length equals 12 residues. As DNA, the CDR3 is TGTGCCAGCAGTTTAGATACAGATACGCAGTATTTT. As protein: CASSLDTDTQYF.

This clonotype was picked up many times. The chain couples TRBV3-1 to TRBJ2-7, with D possibly being TRBD2 (5 bases). This CDR3 has 13 amino acids. Germline V gives CDR1 LGHDT, CDR2 YNNKEL (reference sequence). The ends were cut back, 2 bases at V and 4 bases at J, with 9 bases in the middle. The CDR3 nucleotides read TGTGCCAGCAGCCAACGACGGGGTTACGAGCAGTACTTC. Amino acids: CASSQRRGYEQYF.

This clonotype was counted many times. The rearrangement uses TRBV7-8 and TRBJ1-4; 11 nucleotides match TRBD1. Unmatched junction bases numbered 8, after V lost 4 bases and J lost 4 bases. The CDR3 consists of 17 residues. Germline V gives CDR1 SGHVS, CDR2 FQNEAQ. CDR3 coding DNA: TGTGCCAGCAGCTCCCGGGACAGGGGGTTTGTTAATGAAAAACTGTTTTTT. It specifies CASSSRDRGFVNEKLFF.

This sequence joins TRBV6-2 or TRBV6-3 and TRBJ1-5; a possible D gene is TRBD1 (5 bases). Germline CDR1 is MNHEY and CDR2 is SVGEGT. This CDR3 is 17 amino acids long. Trimming pared 2 bases from V and 4 bases from J, leaving 18 bases between. The CDR3 loop is CASSYPPGGVRNQPQHF. CDR3 DNA: TGTGCCAGCAGTTACCCTCCTGGGGGGGTGCGTAATCAGCCCCAGCATTTT.

This clonotype was counted ten times or more. This chain uses TRBV3-1 with TRBJ2-3, with TRBD2 identical over 11 bases. There are 15 residues in the CDR3. V gave up 4 bases and J gave up 5 bases; unmatched junction bases: 5. Germline CDR1 reads LGHDT; CDR2 reads YNNKEL (reference sequence). The CDR3 loop is CASSLTSGVGDTQYF. DNA of the CDR3: TGTGCCAGCAGCCTGACTAGCGGGGTTGGAGATACGCAGTATTTT.

This clonotype has at least ten counts. The V and J genes are TRBV7-9 and TRBJ2-7; D remains ambiguous. CDR1 is SEHNR and CDR2 is FQNEAQ in the germline V gene (reference sequence). Trimming removed 3 bases from V and 7 bases from J, with 19 bases in between. This CDR3 spans 15 amino acids. CDR3 residues: CASSFDTMGGREQYF. CDR3 nucleotides: TGTGCCAGCAGCTTTGATACGATGGGCGGCCGGGAGCAGTACTTC.

The sample holds many counts of this clonotype. The chain combines TRBV20-1 with TRBJ1-2; weak D call: TRBD1 (5 bases). This CDR3 spans 14 amino acids. The V gene's germline CDR1 is DFQATT and CDR2 SNEGSKA (reference sequence). The ends were cut back, 3 bases at V and 0 bases at J, with 11 bases in the middle. The CDR3 loop reads CSARLTETNYGYTF. CDR3 bases: TGCAGTGCTAGGCTGACAGAAACTAACTATGGCTACACCTTC.

This clonotype was seen many times. The chain links TRBV5-1 to TRBJ1-2; D unresolved. CDR1 SGHRS and CDR2 YFSETQ come from the germline V gene. V was trimmed by 4 bases and J by 1 base, leaving 11 bases between them. This CDR3 contains 14 residues. CDR3 amino acids: CASSPTDVNYGYTF. The CDR3 region has the DNA TGCGCCAGCAGCCCTACTGACGTTAACTATGGCTACACCTTC.

This clonotype was seen repeatedly, ten times or more. The V call is TRBV12-3 or TRBV12-4, the J call TRBJ1-1; D is undetermined. V gave up 3 bases and J gave up 4 bases, with 6 bases separating them. This CDR3 has 12 residues. CDR3 coding DNA: TGTGCCAGCAGTTTTCGGGGCACTGAAGCTTTCTTT. This codes for CASSFRGTEAFF.

This clonotype was seen at least ten times. The V gene is TRBV24-1, the J gene TRBJ2-2; TRBD1 is a possible D gene (6 bases). With 2 bases removed from V and 1 base from J, the gap between germline ends came to 13 bases. The CDR3 sequence is 17 residues long. Germline CDR1 reads KGHDR; CDR2 reads SFDVKD. CDR3: CATSDWGQPLNTGELFF. DNA for the CDR3: TGTGCCACCAGTGATTGGGGGCAGCCTCTGAACACCGGGGAGCTGTTTTTT.

This clonotype was recorded many times. The chain couples TRBV10-3 to TRBJ2-2; 8 bases agree with TRBD1. The CDR3 runs 15 residues. From germline, CDR1 is ENHRY and CDR2 SYGVKD. V shed 7 bases and J 4 bases; nucleotides not matched to a gene: 8. The CDR3 sequence is CAIISTGEATGELFF. The CDR3 DNA sequence: TGTGCCATCATTTCGACAGGGGAGGCCACCGGGGAGCTGTTTTTT.

This clonotype was found many times. The V and J genes are TRBV6-5 and TRBJ2-7; no definite D call. The ends were cut back, 4 bases at V and 0 bases at J, with 13 bases in the middle. CDR3 size: 15 residues. Germline V gene data show CDR1 as MNHEY and CDR2 as SVGAGI. The CDR3, as DNA: TGTGCCAGCAGTTTGTCGGTCTCGAGCTCCTACGAGCAGTACTTC. Protein sequence: CASSLSVSSSYEQYF.

This clonotype was counted many times. The chain recombines TRBV18 with TRBJ2-7; maybe TRBD2 (6 bases). Looked up from germline, CDR1 is KGHSH and CDR2 is LQKENI. This CDR3 is 15 amino acids long. V lost 3 bases to trimming and J lost 7 bases, with 19 bases between them. CDR3 nucleotides: TGTGCCAGCTCACCTCCTATAGGGGACCGGGGGGAGCAGTACTTC. Protein: CASSPPIGDRGEQYF.

In its sample, this clonotype was seen a few times. The rearrangement links TRBV3-1 to TRBJ2-1; 14 bases fit TRBD2. Germline V gene sequence: CDR1 LGHDT, CDR2 YNNKEL (reference sequence). This CDR3 has 21 amino acids. Trimming at V came to 4 bases and at J to 5 bases, leaving 19 bases not matched to a gene. The CDR3 spells CASSPKRGMTSGGANDNEQFF. The CDR3 DNA follows: TGTGCCAGCAGCCCCAAGAGAGGGATGACTAGCGGGGGGGCAAACGACAATGAGCAGTTCTTC.

The sample holds many counts of this clonotype. The CDR3 is CASSPGQGATEAFF. The CDR3 region has the DNA TGTGCCAGCAGCCCGGGACAGGGTGCCACTGAAGCTTTCTTT. This chain connects TRBV3-1 to TRBJ1-1; 9 bases align to TRBD1. V gave up 4 bases and J gave up 4 bases; unmatched junction bases: 4. The germline CDR1 and CDR2 sequences are LGHDT and YNNKEL (reference sequence). This CDR3 comprises 14 residues.

By share of the sample, this clonotype is medium-sized. The chain combines TRBV27 with TRBJ2-7; D not certain. Trimming removed 0 bases from V and 7 bases from J, with 10 bases in between. The germline CDR1 and CDR2 sequences are MNHEY and SMNVEV (reference sequence). The CDR3 has 13 amino acids. CDR3 sequence: CASSLSSFGEQYF. CDR3 DNA sequence: TGTGCCAGCAGTTTATCGTCGTTCGGGGAGCAGTACTTC.

This clonotype was picked up many times. The rearrangement uses TRBV9 and TRBJ1-6, with TRBD1 matching over 9 bases. Germline CDR1 reads SGDLS; CDR2 reads YYNGEE. V trimming: 4 bases; J trimming: 10 bases; junction bases outside the gene matches: 12. The CDR3 spans 16 residues. The CDR3 nucleotides read TGTGCCAGCAGCACGGAACAGGGGGCAGTGGAATCACCCCTCCACTTT. Its protein is CASSTEQGAVESPLHF.

In its sample, this clonotype was seen many times. This sequence joins TRBV11-2 and TRBJ2-1, with D perhaps TRBD2 (5 bases). CDR3 length: 14 residues. The V end lost 1 base, the J end lost 4 bases, and 8 bases lay between the germline ends. Germline CDR1 and CDR2: SGHAT and FQNNGV. CDR3: CASSLAGKYNEQFF. The CDR3 region has the DNA TGTGCCAGCAGCTTAGCGGGGAAATACAATGAGCAGTTCTTC.

At least ten counts were recorded for this clonotype. The CDR3 nucleotides read TGTGCCTGGAGTTCGCAGGGGCCGATCCACTTT. This encodes CAWSSQGPIHF. The V and J genes are TRBV30 and TRBJ1-6; TRBD1 is a possible D gene (6 bases). V dropped 2 bases and J dropped 17 bases, with 13 bases sitting between them. Germline values: CDR1 GTSNPN, CDR2 SVGIG (reference sequence). The CDR3 spans 11 residues. The complete variable domain, with remaining parts taken from reference TRBV30 and TRBJ1-6, reads SQTIHQWPATLVQPVGSPLSLECTVEGTSNPNLYWYRQAAGRGLQLLFYSVGIGQISSEVPQNLSASRPQDRQFILSSKKLLLSDSGFYLCAWSSQGPIHFGNGTRLTVT.

This clonotype showed up many times. This sequence joins TRBV10-3 and TRBJ2-3; D is possibly TRBD2 (5 bases). CDR1 and CDR2 (germline): ENHRY, SYGVKD. The CDR3 is 16 amino acids. The ends were cut back, 3 bases at V and 0 bases at J, with 13 bases in the middle. The CDR3, as DNA: TGTGCCATCAGTGATGAGGGTTGGCGTAGCACAGATACGCAGTATTTT. The encoded protein is CAISDEGWRSTDTQYF.

This clonotype has just a few counts. The chain uses TRBV29-1 and TRBJ1-5; 8 nucleotides match TRBD1. CDR3 length: 13 amino acids. The germline V gene has CDR1 SQVTM and CDR2 ANQGSEA. V trimming: 3 bases; J trimming: 6 bases; junction bases outside the gene matches: 4. The CDR3 here is CSVETGTGQPQHF. The DNA of the CDR3 is TGCAGCGTTGAGACAGGGACAGGTCAGCCCCAGCATTTT.

A remark on this clonotype: It may be a read error: a sequence one base away is much more abundant. The rearrangement links TRBV28 to TRBJ1-4, with D hard to call. There are 13 residues in the CDR3. The germline CDR1 and CDR2 sequences are MDHEN and SYDVKM. The CDR3 reads CASSPSPGEKQFF. CDR3 sequence (DNA): TGTGCCAGCAGCCCCAGTCCGGGTGAAAAACAGTTTTTT.

This clonotype turned up a few times. The chain employs TRBV28 and TRBJ1-2; the match to TRBD1 covers 10 bases. This CDR3 has 15 amino acids. The V gene's germline CDR1 is MDHEN and CDR2 SYDVKM. The V gene end was trimmed by 2 bases and the J gene end by 7 bases; junction bases not matched to a gene: 7. CDR3 region: CASSLIGTGEGGYTF. The CDR3 DNA follows: TGTGCCAGCAGTTTAATCGGGACAGGGGAGGGTGGCTACACCTTC.